Each of the 32 T cell receptor beta chains below was sequenced from the same sample in a study of blood T cell repertoires in COVID-19. Sequencing used immunoSEQ multiplex PCR; TCRdb keeps in-frame clones, though not all of them. The table lists 250,000 to 300,000 clones, 75% to 90% of them singletons. The specimen was PBMCs or T cells enriched from blood (not recorded which). The source is a woman between 40 and 50 years old who had recovered from COVID-19.

The V gene is TRBV30, the J gene TRBJ1-5; no clear D gene. The V and J ends lost 4 bases and 4 bases respectively, with 11 bases between them. The CDR3 extends over 13 amino acids. The V gene's germline CDR1 is GTSNPN and CDR2 SVGIG (reference sequence). Written as DNA, the CDR3 is TGTGCCTGGACAGGAAATTTTAATCAGCCCCAGCATTTT. Amino acids: CAWTGNFNQPQHF. Drawing the rest from reference TRBV30 and TRBJ1-5, the complete variable domain is SQTIHQWPATLVQPVGSPLSLECTVEGTSNPNLYWYRQAAGRGLQLLFYSVGIGQISSEVPQNLSASRPQDRQFILSSKKLLLSDSGFYLCAWTGNFNQPQHFGDGTRLSIL.

This sequence joins TRBV7-8 and TRBJ1-6; TRBD1 matches at 8 bases. Per the germline V gene, CDR1 is SGHVS and CDR2 is FQNEAQ. There are 14 residues in the CDR3. The ends lost 2 bases at V and 10 bases at J; junction bases unmatched: 4. CDR3 residues: CASSLTDRDSPLHF. The CDR3 region has the DNA TGTGCCAGCAGCTTAACGGACAGGGACTCACCCCTCCACTTT.

The V gene is TRBV5-6, the J gene TRBJ1-5, with TRBD1 as a possible D gene (5 bases). Trimming stripped 4 bases from V and 6 bases from J, with 14 bases between. There are 14 residues in the CDR3. CDR1 is SGHDT, CDR2 YYEEEE, per germline. Written as DNA, the CDR3 is TGTGCCAGCAGCCTCAGGGATTTTGGTCAGCCCCAGCATTTT. This gives the protein CASSLRDFGQPQHF.

The CDR3 DNA reads as TGTGCCAGCAGCCAGATTGGACACGCAGTCGAGACCCAGTACTTC. It is translated as CASSQIGHAVETQYF. The chain links TRBV5-6 to TRBJ2-5; the D gene is possibly TRBD1 (5 bases). There are 15 residues in the CDR3. Germline CDR1 and CDR2: SGHDT and YYEEEE. Trimming pared 4 bases from V and 5 bases from J, leaving 18 bases between. The variable domain in full, completed from reference TRBV5-6 and TRBJ2-5, reads DAGVTQSPTHLIKTRGQQVTLRCSPKSGHDTVSWYQQALGQGPQFIFQYYEEEERQRGNFPDRFSGHQFPNYSSELNVNALLLGDSALYLCASSQIGHAVETQYFGPGTRLLVL.

The chain links TRBV19 to TRBJ2-6, with D unclear. Per the germline V gene, CDR1 is LNHDA and CDR2 is SQIVND (reference sequence). The CDR3 has 13 amino acids. V was shortened by 5 bases and J by 0 bases, with 2 bases between the two germline ends. The CDR3 sequence is CASSYSGANVLTF. CDR3 in DNA: TGTGCCAGTAGTTACTCTGGGGCCAACGTCCTGACTTTC.

The chain recombines TRBV4-2 with TRBJ1-1; TRBD1 might be the D (5 bases). The germline V and J ends were trimmed by 0 bases and 0 bases, with 11 bases remaining between them. This CDR3 is 16 amino acids long. Germline CDR1 is LGHNA and CDR2 is YNFKEQ. The CDR3 DNA reads as TGTGCCAGCAGCCAAGATTATCAGGGATTGAACACTGAAGCTTTCTTT. Its protein product is CASSQDYQGLNTEAFF.

The gene calls are TRBV6-5 and TRBJ1-5; D is perhaps TRBD1 (5 bases). In germline, CDR1 is MNHEY, CDR2 SVGAGI. V was trimmed by 6 bases and J by 1 base, leaving 13 bases between them. The CDR3 covers 15 residues. Written as DNA, the CDR3 is TGTGCCAGCAGCCGCGGGGGTGCAAGCAATCAGCCCCAGCATTTT. Translation: CASSRGGASNQPQHF.

The chain joins TRBV14 to TRBJ1-3; D ambiguous. V lost 0 bases and J 4 bases, leaving 10 bases between the germline ends. Germline V gene lookup returns CDR1 SGHDN and CDR2 FVKESK. The CDR3 spans 15 residues. The CDR3 spells CASSQDGGSGNTIYF. In nucleotides, the CDR3 is TGTGCCAGCAGCCAAGATGGAGGCAGCGGAAACACCATATATTTT.

CDR3 DNA: TGCAGAGCGGAGAAGCGAGGGACTGAAGCTTTCTTT. This translates into CRAEKRGTEAFF. J is TRBJ1-1 and V is TRBV29-1, with D uncertain. Looked up from germline, CDR1 is SQVTM and CDR2 is ANQGSEA. The CDR3 contains 12 residues.

The CDR3 region has the DNA TGTGCCTGGAGTGTGCGTGGGACAGGGATCGTCGAGCAGTACTTC. Amino acids: CAWSVRGTGIVEQYF. The chain couples TRBV30 to TRBJ2-7; 9 bases match TRBD1. The CDR3 is 15 amino acids. V dropped 0 bases and J dropped 6; count of bases not matched to a gene: 9. Per the germline V gene, CDR1 is GTSNPN and CDR2 is SVGIG (reference sequence).

V is TRBV27 and J is TRBJ2-1, with TRBD2 matching over 10 bases. With V trimmed by 5 bases and J by 10 bases, 8 bases remained unmatched. Germline CDR1 is MNHEY and CDR2 is SMNVEV (reference sequence). The CDR3 runs to 14 residues. The CDR3 sequence is CASSAGLAVKEQFF. CDR3 coding DNA: TGTGCCAGCAGTGCAGGACTAGCGGTGAAGGAGCAGTTCTTC.

The chain links TRBV5-5 to TRBJ2-1, with 7 bases identical to TRBD1. Trimming removed 4 bases from V and 2 bases from J; junction bases left unmatched: 9. Germline V gives CDR1 SGHKS, CDR2 YYEKEE (reference sequence). This CDR3 contains 16 residues. In nucleotides, the CDR3 is TGTGCCAGCAGCCCCACTGTGGGGACAGCCTACAATGAGCAGTTCTTC. It translates to CASSPTVGTAYNEQFF. The full variable domain, its missing parts supplied by reference TRBV5-5 and TRBJ2-1, is DAGVTQSPTHLIKTRGQQVTLRCSPISGHKSVSWYQQVLGQGPQFIFQYYEKEERGRGNFPDRFSARQFPNYSSELNVNALLLGDSALYLCASSPTVGTAYNEQFFGPGTRLTVL.

The chain joins TRBV11-3 to TRBJ2-7; 9 bases fit TRBD2. V lost 8 bases, J lost 5 bases, and 10 bases stayed unmatched. There are 14 residues in the CDR3. CDR1 SGHNT and CDR2 YENEEA come from the germline V gene. CDR3 sequence (DNA): TGTGCCAGCTCTAGCGGGAACTTCCCCCACGAGCAGTACTTC. Amino acid sequence: CASSSGNFPHEQYF.

The CDR3 loop is CASCRDLGSEKLFF. For the CDR3, the DNA is TGTGCCAGCTGCCGGGACTTGGGCAGTGAAAAACTGTTTTTT. The J gene is TRBJ1-4, the V gene TRBV18, with D perhaps TRBD1 (5 bases). The CDR3 has 14 amino acids. Per germline, CDR1 KGHSH and CDR2 LQKENI. The germline V and J ends were trimmed by 7 bases and 7 bases, with 16 bases remaining between them.

In the case of this clone: The sample contains more than one DNA sequence encoding this CDR3. The V gene is TRBV9, the J gene TRBJ1-2; D call uncertain. Between the trimmed V and J ends, which lost 3 bases and 2 bases, there was a span of 8 bases. The CDR3 is made up of 13 amino acids. Germline CDR1 is SGDLS and CDR2 is YYNGEE. CDR3 sequence (DNA): TGTGCCAGCAGCGGCACCGGGAACTATGGCTACACCTTC. Protein: CASSGTGNYGYTF.

This clone was counted many times. V is TRBV13 and J is TRBJ2-4; D call uncertain. Germline V gene data show CDR1 as PRHDT and CDR2 as FYEKMQ (reference sequence). The CDR3 is 15 amino acids. The ends were cut back, 4 bases at V and 0 bases at J, with 10 bases in the middle. In nucleotides, the CDR3 is TGTGCCAGCAGCTCATACTCGGTAGCCAAAAACATTCAGTACTTC. Residues: CASSSYSVAKNIQYF.

V usage is TRBV2 and J usage is TRBJ2-7; possibly TRBD1 for D (5 bases). The V end lost 6 bases, the J end lost 7 bases, and 16 bases lay between the germline ends. Germline V gene lookup returns CDR1 SNHLY and CDR2 FYNNEI. The CDR3 is made up of 13 amino acids. CDR3 amino acids: CASSSDTALEQYF. The CDR3 region has the DNA TGTGCCAGCAGCTCGGACACGGCCCTGGAGCAGTACTTC.

In DNA, the CDR3 is TGTGCCAGCGTTGGTCGTGGACTGATGTCGCCGGACACCATATATTTT. Its protein is CASVGRGLMSPDTIYF. V and J are TRBV25-1 and TRBJ1-3; no reliable D call. V lost 8 bases and J 8 bases, leaving 25 bases between the germline ends. The germline V gene encodes CDR1 MGHDK and CDR2 SYGVNS. The CDR3 contains 16 residues.

This chain uses TRBV7-9 with TRBJ1-6, with D perhaps matching TRBD1 (6 bases). CDR3 length equals 16 residues. The germline V gene encodes CDR1 SEHNR and CDR2 FQNEAQ (reference sequence). V was clipped by 5 bases and J by 8 bases, with 19 bases between them. The CDR3 nucleotides are TGTGCCAGCAGCCTCCGGGGGGGGCGTCGGGATTCACCCCTCCACTTT. As protein: CASSLRGGRRDSPLHF.

This chain joins TRBV11-3 and TRBJ2-5; 10 bases are a match to TRBD2. Germline-derived CDR1 and CDR2 are SGHNT and YENEEA. Unmatched junction bases numbered 9, after V lost 0 bases and J lost 5 bases. The CDR3 covers 17 residues. DNA for the CDR3: TGTGCCAGCAGCTTAGAGGTTCTAGCGGGAGTTATGGAGACCCAGTACTTC. It specifies CASSLEVLAGVMETQYF.

CDR3 loop: CASSPGHNAGELFF. CDR3 bases: TGTGCCAGCTCACCAGGACACAACGCCGGGGAGCTGTTTTTT. The rearrangement joins TRBV18 to TRBJ2-2, with D maybe TRBD1 (5 bases). Trimming pared 2 bases from V and 6 bases from J, leaving 10 bases between. This CDR3 is built from 14 residues. From germline, CDR1 is KGHSH and CDR2 LQKENI.

The chain carries TRBV7-3 and TRBJ1-1, with TRBD1 matching over 9 bases. Trimming removed 5 bases from V and 0 bases from J; junction bases left unmatched: 13. Germline V gene sequence: CDR1 SGHTA, CDR2 FQGTGA. This CDR3 is built from 18 residues. CDR3 amino acids: CASSPQDRGSSMNTEAFF. The CDR3 DNA is TGTGCCAGCAGCCCACAGGACAGGGGAAGCTCCATGAACACTGAAGCTTTCTTT.

The chain employs TRBV5-4 and TRBJ2-1, with TRBD2 as a possible D gene (5 bases). CDR3 length: 15 amino acids. Trimming took 1 base from V and 7 from J, leaving 15 bases between them. The germline gives CDR1 SGHNT, CDR2 YYREEE (reference sequence). The CDR3 nucleotides read TGTGCCAGCAGCTTGTCTAGCCGGGCTTTAAATGAGCAGTTCTTC. Protein: CASSLSSRALNEQFF.

Remarks on this clone: One end of the junction is discordant with germline, which a read error may explain. The chain combines TRBV7-3 with TRBJ2-7; D is perhaps TRBD2 (6 bases). Germline V CDR1 and CDR2: SGHTA, FQGTGA. The CDR3 totals 15 residues. The CDR3 here is CASSLGGPSSNEQYF. CDR3 coding DNA: TGTGCCAGCAGCTTAGGAGGGCCCTCCTCCAACGAGCAGTACTTC.

J is TRBJ1-6 and V is TRBV27; D is perhaps TRBD1 (5 bases). The CDR3 totals 14 residues. V gave up 6 bases and J gave up 8 bases, with 14 bases separating them. Germline values: CDR1 MNHEY, CDR2 SMNVEV (reference sequence). The CDR3 region has the DNA TGTGCCAGCAGCCCCATCTCCAGGGATTCACCCCTCCACTTT. Encoded protein: CASSPISRDSPLHF.

The CDR3 nucleotides read TGTGCCAGCGAACCCGGGACAGGGTACAATCAGCCCCAGCATTTT. Translation gives CASEPGTGYNQPQHF. The rearrangement joins TRBV2 to TRBJ1-5; 9 positions match TRBD1. CDR1 and CDR2 (germline): SNHLY, FYNNEI. The junction had 8 bases not matched to a gene; V was cut back by 8 bases and J by 3 bases. This CDR3 comprises 15 residues.

The V call is TRBV11-1, the J call TRBJ2-1; 9 nucleotides align to TRBD2. The CDR3 is 15 amino acids. Trimming at V came to 6 bases and at J to 8 bases, leaving 11 bases not matched to a gene. Germline CDR1 is SGHAT and CDR2 is FQDESV (reference sequence). The CDR3 DNA reads TGTGCCAGCAGGGCTCGGCGGGGGGGCTCACATGAGCAGTTCTTC. Protein: CASRARRGGSHEQFF.

This chain joins TRBV19 and TRBJ2-2; TRBD1 matches 7 bases. V trimming: 6 bases; J trimming: 6 bases; junction bases outside the gene matches: 13. This CDR3 is 16 amino acids long. Looked up from germline, CDR1 is LNHDA and CDR2 is SQIVND (reference sequence). The CDR3 loop reads CASRDRKTGLSGELFF. CDR3 DNA: TGTGCCAGTAGAGATAGGAAGACAGGGCTTTCCGGGGAGCTGTTTTTT.

V gene TRBV7-2 combines with J gene TRBJ2-6, with 9 bases fitting TRBD1. Trimming at V came to 8 bases and at J to 4 bases, leaving 12 bases not matched to a gene. This CDR3 has 17 amino acids. Germline loops: CDR1 SGHTA, CDR2 FQGNSA. The CDR3, as DNA: TGTGCCAGCTGCCCGGGACAGGGCGCCGTGGGGGCCAACGTCCTGACTTTC. Translated, it gives CASCPGQGAVGANVLTF.

The chain carries TRBV3-1 (or the pseudogene TRBV3-2) and TRBJ1-3; D gene uncertain. The length of the CDR3 is 14 residues. Germline CDR1 is LGHDT and CDR2 is YNNKEL (reference sequence). V was trimmed by 5 bases and J by 2 bases, leaving 10 bases between them. In DNA, the CDR3 is TGTGCCAGCAGCTCCCACGGAGCTGGAAACACCATATATTTT. Translated, it gives CASSSHGAGNTIYF.

This clone has just one count. The V and J genes are TRBV7-2 and TRBJ1-3, with D maybe TRBD1 (6 bases). CDR1 is SGHTA and CDR2 is FQGNSA in the germline V gene. Trimming stripped 3 bases from V and 8 bases from J, with 11 bases between. This CDR3 contains 13 residues. The CDR3 DNA sequence: TGTGCCAGCAGCTTTAGTGAGGGGGACACCATATATTTT. Its protein is CASSFSEGDTIYF.

V and J are TRBV7-9 and TRBJ1-2, with 7 bases identical to TRBD1. The V gene end was trimmed by 6 bases and the J gene end by 5 bases; junction bases not matched to a gene: 9. Germline-derived CDR1 and CDR2 are SEHNR and FQNEAQ (reference sequence). The CDR3 is 14 amino acids. The CDR3 protein is CASRGGGADYGYTF. The CDR3 DNA is TGTGCCAGCAGAGGAGGGGGCGCGGATTATGGCTACACCTTC.